These 11 T cell receptor beta chains were sequenced from one sample in a study of blood T cell repertoires in COVID-19. Using immunoSEQ multiplex PCR, the repertoire was profiled, and TCRdb retains in-frame clones only, with some absent. This table has 250,000 or so clones, about four fifths appearing once. Sequences were obtained from peripheral blood. These receptor sequences come from a woman aged 40 to 49 who had recovered from COVID-19.

In its sample, this clone was seen once. The rearrangement links TRBV10-3 to TRBJ1-6; the match to TRBD1 covers 8 bases. The CDR3 consists of 13 residues. The V gene end was trimmed by 9 bases and the J gene end by 7 bases; junction bases not matched to a gene: 5. CDR1 ENHRY and CDR2 SYGVKD come from the germline V gene. CDR3 in DNA: TGTGCCATTTCGGGACAGGAGAATTCACCCCTCCACTTT. The encoded protein is CAISGQENSPLHF.

The chain uses TRBV14 and TRBJ1-4; tentatively, D is TRBD1 (6 bases). The germline CDR1 and CDR2 sequences are SGHDN and FVKESK. V was clipped by 8 bases and J by 7 bases, with 11 bases between them. The CDR3 spans 12 residues. In nucleotides, the CDR3 is TGTGCCAGCTCCCAGGGGTCTGAAAAACTGTTTTTT. Its protein is CASSQGSEKLFF.

This chain connects TRBV11-3 to TRBJ2-3, with TRBD1 matching over 9 bases. Germline values: CDR1 SGHNT, CDR2 YENEEA. Germline trimming cut 5 bases from V and 5 bases from J; bases unmatched to any gene: 5. The CDR3 is 14 residues long. Written as DNA, the CDR3 is TGTGCCAGCAGCCAGGGACAGGGATTAGATACGCAGTATTTT. This gives the protein CASSQGQGLDTQYF.

V is TRBV28 and J is TRBJ2-7; 9 nucleotides line up with TRBD1. The CDR3 runs 14 residues. CDR1 is MDHEN and CDR2 is SYDVKM in the germline V gene. Trimming removed 5 bases from V and 4 bases from J; junction bases left unmatched: 6. CDR3 coding DNA: TGTGCCAGCAGTAACCTGGGACAGGGTTACGAGCAGTACTTC. Its translation is CASSNLGQGYEQYF.

The rearrangement links TRBV6-4 to TRBJ2-2; TRBD1 might be the D (5 bases). V was trimmed by 3 bases and J by 6 bases, leaving 8 bases between them. The CDR3 spans 13 residues. Germline-derived CDR1 and CDR2 are MRHNA and SNTAGT. CDR3 DNA: TGTGCCAGCAGTGAAAAGGGGCCCGGGGAGCTGTTTTTT. It yields the protein CASSEKGPGELFF.

This clone was seen a single time. Other DNA variants within this sample encode the same CDR3. The V gene is TRBV30, the J gene TRBJ2-7; D is perhaps TRBD2 (7 bases). V lost 0 bases and J 4 bases, leaving 10 bases between the germline ends. The CDR3 is 13 amino acids. The germline V gene encodes CDR1 GTSNPN and CDR2 SVGIG (reference sequence). This chain's CDR3 is CAWSVGGAYEQYF. For the CDR3, the DNA is TGTGCCTGGAGTGTAGGGGGGGCATACGAGCAGTACTTC.

The V call is TRBV7-9, the J call TRBJ2-3, with 8 bases identical to TRBD2. The trim removed 5 bases at V and 4 bases at J, leaving 5 bases unmatched. Germline loops: CDR1 SEHNR, CDR2 FQNEAQ (reference sequence). The CDR3 is made up of 14 amino acids. The CDR3 here is CASSPWTSSDTQYF. The CDR3 nucleotides are TGTGCCAGCAGCCCGTGGACTAGCTCAGATACGCAGTATTTT.

J is TRBJ2-5 and V is TRBV3-1 (or the pseudogene TRBV3-2), with 9 bases that match TRBD2. The CDR3 spans 16 residues. Losses at the gene ends were 0 bases for V and 7 bases for J; bases not matched to a gene: 9. Germline V gene sequence: CDR1 LGHDT, CDR2 YNNKEL (reference sequence). As DNA, the CDR3 is TGTGCCAGCAGCCAAGACCTTCAGCGGGGGGTAGGGACCCAGTACTTC. Residues: CASSQDLQRGVGTQYF.

The J gene is TRBJ1-5, the V gene TRBV30; D is unresolved. V was clipped by 2 bases and J by 6 bases, with 11 bases between them. Germline V gene lookup returns CDR1 GTSNPN and CDR2 SVGIG (reference sequence). The CDR3 extends over 13 amino acids. CDR3 in DNA: TGTGCCTGGAGTTCGGCGGAGCTTCAGCCCCAGCATTTT. Translating gives CAWSSAELQPQHF.

The chain combines TRBV2 with TRBJ1-1; 9 bases map to TRBD1. The germline CDR1 and CDR2 sequences are SNHLY and FYNNEI. V shed 3 bases and J 4 bases; nucleotides not matched to a gene: 6. CDR3 length: 15 amino acids. CDR3 DNA sequence: TGTGCCAGCAGTGAGGGAAACAGGGGGCTCACTGAAGCTTTCTTT. This sequence encodes CASSEGNRGLTEAFF.

The chain links TRBV28 to TRBJ2-7, with D possibly TRBD2 on 6 matching bases. Germline V gives CDR1 MDHEN, CDR2 SYDVKM. This CDR3 has 11 amino acids. V was shortened by 2 bases and J by 11 bases, with 10 bases between the two germline ends. The CDR3 region has the DNA TGTGCCAGCAGTTTAGGAGGGGCAGAGTACTTC. Protein product: CASSLGGAEYF.